One and the same sample provided the 29 T cell receptor beta chains below, sequenced in a study of technical replicates of blood from several donors. The repertoire was sequenced with immunoSEQ multiplex PCR; TCRdb's copy has only in-frame clones and lacks some. The profile shows around 92,000 clones, approximately 94% of them singletons. Sequenced: T cells isolated from PBMCs. These receptors were taken from a human donor in good health.

The J gene is TRBJ2-7, the V gene TRBV19; 7 bases are shared with TRBD1. The CDR3 is made up of 13 amino acids. After removal of 5 bases from V and 4 bases from J, the junction contained 5 bases not matched to a gene. The germline gives CDR1 LNHDA, CDR2 SQIVND (reference sequence). CDR3 residues: CASSPSRGYEQYF. CDR3 nucleotides: TGTGCCAGTAGTCCGAGCAGGGGGTACGAGCAGTACTTC.

The chain combines TRBV28 with TRBJ2-7; 9 nucleotides agree with TRBD1. Germline values: CDR1 MDHEN, CDR2 SYDVKM. The CDR3 runs 14 residues. Trimming removed 2 bases from V and 3 bases from J; junction bases left unmatched: 2. The CDR3 region has the DNA TGTGCCAGCAGTTTAGACAGGGGGGACTACGAGCAGTACTTC. Translation: CASSLDRGDYEQYF.

This chain links TRBV5-6 with TRBJ2-2, with 8 nucleotides matching TRBD2. Germline CDR1 and CDR2: SGHDT and YYEEEE. The V and J ends lost 2 bases and 0 bases, in that order; junction bases with no gene match: 3. This CDR3 is 16 amino acids long. CDR3 in amino acids: CASSLISGANTGELFF. The DNA for the CDR3 is TGTGCCAGCAGCTTAATTAGCGGGGCGAACACCGGGGAGCTGTTTTTT. Combining the CDR3 with reference TRBV5-6 and TRBJ2-2 gives the whole variable domain DAGVTQSPTHLIKTRGQQVTLRCSPKSGHDTVSWYQQALGQGPQFIFQYYEEEERQRGNFPDRFSGHQFPNYSSELNVNALLLGDSALYLCASSLISGANTGELFFGEGSRLTVL.

This clone is a singleton in its sample. The chain combines TRBV10-2 with TRBJ2-1, with 9 bases matching TRBD2. Trimming cost V 0 bases and J 5 bases; bases outside gene matches: 11. The CDR3 spans 18 residues. Per germline, CDR1 WSHSY and CDR2 SAAADI. The CDR3 loop reads CASSESAPLRGGNNEQFF. The CDR3 region has the DNA TGCGCCAGCAGTGAGTCGGCCCCCCTGCGGGGGGGGAACAATGAGCAGTTCTTC.

The chain carries TRBV16 and TRBJ1-3; the D gene is possibly TRBD1 (6 bases). The CDR3 loop spans 15 amino acids. V was pared by 0 bases and J by 2 bases, with 8 bases between. Germline values: CDR1 KGHSY, CDR2 FQNENV. Written as DNA, the CDR3 is TGTGCCAGCAGCCAATCTGCAGGGGCTGGAAACACCATATATTTT. Protein product: CASSQSAGAGNTIYF. Drawing the rest from reference TRBV16 and TRBJ1-3, the complete variable domain is GEEVAQTPKHLVRGEGQKAKLYCAPIKGHSYVFWYQQVLKNEFKFLISFQNENVFDETGMPKERFSAKCLPNSPCSLEIQATKLEDSAVYFCASSQSAGAGNTIYFGEGSWLTVV.

This chain links TRBV6-5 with TRBJ2-7, with TRBD1 matching over 9 bases. The V segment lost 6 bases and the J segment 2 bases; nucleotides outside the gene matches: 5. The CDR3 spans 14 residues. Germline V gene sequence: CDR1 MNHEY, CDR2 SVGAGI. Here the CDR3 DNA reads TGTGCCAGCAGGCCAGGACAGGGGCCCTACGAGCAGTACTTC. It is translated as CASRPGQGPYEQYF.

The J gene is TRBJ2-7, the V gene TRBV28; D is uncertain. Trimming left V 6 bases short and J 4 bases short, with 4 bases between. CDR1 and CDR2 (germline): MDHEN, SYDVKM. The CDR3 is made up of 10 amino acids. CDR3 sequence (DNA): TGTGCCAGCAGGAGGTACGAGCAGTACTTC. Its translation is CASRRYEQYF.

This chain connects TRBV11-2 to TRBJ1-5, with D unresolved. CDR1 and CDR2 from the germline V gene are SGHAT and FQNNGV. The CDR3 consists of 14 residues. V lost 1 base and J 4 bases, leaving 8 bases between the germline ends. The CDR3 region is CASSLVPRNQPQHF. The CDR3 bases are TGTGCCAGCAGCTTAGTACCCCGGAATCAGCCCCAGCATTTT.

The chain carries TRBV9 and TRBJ2-1; D is perhaps TRBD2 (5 bases). Trimming cost V 0 bases and J 0 bases, with 7 bases left between them. Germline V gives CDR1 SGDLS, CDR2 YYNGEE. This CDR3 has 15 amino acids. Here the CDR3 reads CASSVVGVSYNEQFF. The CDR3 DNA is TGTGCCAGCAGCGTAGTCGGGGTCTCCTACAATGAGCAGTTCTTC.

This clone was seen just once. V is TRBV6-6 and J is TRBJ2-1, with D maybe TRBD2 (7 bases). With 11 bases removed from V and 1 base from J, the gap between germline ends came to 12 bases. The CDR3 is made up of 13 amino acids. CDR1 is MNHNY, CDR2 SVGAGI, per germline (reference sequence). The CDR3 coding sequence is TGTGCCTCCGGGGGGCCTTCCTACAATGAGCAGTTCTTC. This translates into CASGGPSYNEQFF.

The chain employs TRBV6-5 and TRBJ2-5, with 10 bases lining up with TRBD1. This CDR3 contains 16 residues. Trimming at V came to 4 bases and at J to 2 bases, leaving 7 bases not matched to a gene. The germline V gene has CDR1 MNHEY and CDR2 SVGAGI. The CDR3 is CASSLIRTGGQETQYF. CDR3 in DNA: TGTGCCAGCAGTTTAATCAGGACAGGGGGTCAAGAGACCCAGTACTTC.

This clone was seen just once. V and J are TRBV2 and TRBJ2-2; 14 positions match TRBD2. The CDR3 loop spans 16 amino acids. Germline V lookup: CDR1 SNHLY, CDR2 FYNNEI. With V trimmed by 6 bases and J by 6 bases, 6 bases remained unmatched. The CDR3 nucleotides are TGTGCCAGCAGCGGGACTAGCGGGAGATCGGCCGGGGAGCTGTTTTTT. Translation gives CASSGTSGRSAGELFF.

V is TRBV5-1 and J is TRBJ2-5; 12 bases map to TRBD2. J lost 1 base, V lost 3 bases, and 4 bases had no gene match. The CDR3 runs to 16 residues. Germline V lookup: CDR1 SGHRS, CDR2 YFSETQ. The CDR3 DNA sequence: TGCGCCAGCAGCTACGGACTAGCGGGGACCCAAGAGACCCAGTACTTC. Translated, it gives CASSYGLAGTQETQYF.

V is TRBV6-1 and J is TRBJ1-1; D uncertain. Deletions cut 1 base from V and 4 bases from J, with 13 bases between. This CDR3 is built from 15 residues. Germline CDR1 is MNHNS and CDR2 is SASEGT. CDR3 amino acids: CASSEGLHRGTEAFF. The CDR3 bases are TGTGCCAGCAGTGAAGGGCTACACCGGGGCACTGAAGCTTTCTTT.

The chain uses TRBV5-1 and TRBJ2-7, with TRBD2 identical over 10 bases. The J segment lost 3 bases and the V segment lost 5 bases, leaving 11 bases of the junction unmatched. There are 16 residues in the CDR3. The V gene's germline CDR1 is SGHRS and CDR2 YFSETQ. Here the CDR3 reads CASSMTPTSGFYEQYF. The CDR3 DNA sequence: TGCGCCAGCAGTATGACGCCGACTAGCGGGTTCTACGAGCAGTACTTC.

This chain connects TRBV7-9 to TRBJ2-1, with 11 bases identical to TRBD2. J gave up 3 bases and V 5 bases, and 12 bases lay outside the gene matches. Germline V gives CDR1 SEHNR, CDR2 FQNEAQ (reference sequence). CDR3 size: 18 residues. CDR3 region: CASSKLAGEGYDYNEQFF. The CDR3, as DNA: TGTGCCAGCAGCAAACTAGCGGGAGAAGGTTATGACTACAATGAGCAGTTCTTC.

This clone was seen a single time. This chain uses TRBV7-6 with TRBJ2-7; tentatively, D is TRBD2 (6 bases). CDR1 is SGHVS and CDR2 is FNYEAQ in the germline V gene. V dropped 5 bases and J dropped 0 bases, with 11 bases sitting between them. This CDR3 comprises 14 residues. In DNA, the CDR3 is TGTGCCAGCAGCCTCCGGGACTCCTCCTACGAGCAGTACTTC. Encoded protein: CASSLRDSSYEQYF.

The chain couples TRBV9 to TRBJ2-2; D is ambiguous. The germline V gene encodes CDR1 SGDLS and CDR2 YYNGEE. V was clipped by 0 bases and J by 5 bases, with 8 bases between them. The CDR3 is 14 amino acids. The chain's CDR3 is CASSVGSVTGELFF. The CDR3 DNA is TGTGCCAGCAGCGTAGGATCGGTTACCGGGGAGCTGTTTTTT.

The chain joins TRBV18 to TRBJ1-4; D is perhaps TRBD1 (5 bases). Looked up from germline, CDR1 is KGHSH and CDR2 is LQKENI. V shed 5 bases and J shed 6 bases, with 13 bases lying between them. The CDR3 is made up of 14 amino acids. DNA of the CDR3: TGTGCCAGCTCATCCCAGGGTGGTTATGAAAAACTGTTTTTT. Residues: CASSSQGGYEKLFF. Full variable domain (missing parts from reference TRBV18 and TRBJ1-4): NAGVMQNPRHLVRRRGQEARLRCSPMKGHSHVYWYRQLPEEGLKFMVYLQKENIIDESGMPKERFSAEFPKEGPSILRIQQVVRGDSAAYFCASSSQGGYEKLFFGSGTQLSVL.

The CDR3 spells CASSMWDGQGRYEQYF. CDR3 in DNA: TGTGCCAGTAGTATGTGGGATGGACAGGGGAGGTACGAGCAGTACTTC. The chain uses TRBV19 and TRBJ2-7, with 9 bases fitting TRBD1. This CDR3 comprises 16 residues. The V and J ends lost 3 bases and 4 bases, in that order; junction bases with no gene match: 10. Germline V CDR1 and CDR2: LNHDA, SQIVND (reference sequence).

A single count supports this clone. V usage is TRBV2 and J usage is TRBJ2-1, with 10 bases that match TRBD2. This CDR3 has 15 amino acids. Per germline, CDR1 SNHLY and CDR2 FYNNEI. J gave up 4 bases and V 10 bases, and 10 bases lay outside the gene matches. The CDR3 DNA reads as TGTGCCATACCAAGCGGGGGGGCGTTGTACAATGAGCAGTTCTTC. It yields the protein CAIPSGGALYNEQFF.

The rearrangement joins TRBV7-3 to TRBJ1-1; D not resolved. CDR1 is SGHTA and CDR2 is FQGTGA in the germline V gene. V gave up 0 bases and J gave up 6 bases, with 17 bases separating them. The CDR3 has 16 amino acids. CDR3 coding DNA: TGTGCCAGCAGCTTAACCCGGGCCCAGGCGGGCGCTGAAGCTTTCTTT. Residues: CASSLTRAQAGAEAFF.

The rearrangement joins TRBV5-4 to TRBJ1-3; D is possibly TRBD1 (6 bases). CDR1 is SGHNT, CDR2 YYREEE, per germline (reference sequence). The length of the CDR3 is 15 residues. Trimming cost V 2 bases and J 0 bases, with 9 bases left between them. The DNA for the CDR3 is TGTGCCAGCAGCTTTGGGACAAACTCTGGAAACACCATATATTTT. This encodes CASSFGTNSGNTIYF.

The genes are TRBV13 and TRBJ2-7; no reliable D call. Trimming removed 4 bases from V and 5 bases from J, with 15 bases in between. Germline assignment: CDR1 PRHDT and CDR2 FYEKMQ (reference sequence). CDR3 size: 14 residues. The DNA of the CDR3 is TGTGCCAGCAGCTCCGCTAGAGTGGTCCACGAGCAGTACTTC. This codes for CASSSARVVHEQYF.

This chain connects TRBV19 to TRBJ1-5, with D possibly TRBD1 on 6 matching bases. The CDR3 is 16 amino acids. The V end was cut by 3 bases, the J end by 7 bases, with 19 bases between. Germline CDR1 LNHDA, CDR2 SQIVND (reference sequence). The CDR3 DNA reads TGTGCCAGTAGTATTATGAGACAGGTGAGAGGGCAGCCCCAGCATTTT. Its protein product is CASSIMRQVRGQPQHF.

The rearrangement joins TRBV6-1 to TRBJ1-2; no reliable D call. V shed 5 bases and J shed 7 bases, with 8 bases lying between them. Germline-derived CDR1 and CDR2 are MNHNS and SASEGT. This CDR3 is built from 11 residues. The CDR3 protein is CASSTASGYTF. CDR3 coding DNA: TGTGCCAGCAGTACCGCTAGTGGCTACACCTTC.

This clone was seen just once. V gene TRBV2 combines with J gene TRBJ2-7; possible D gene TRBD1, 6 bases. V lost 6 bases and J 12 bases, leaving 15 bases between the germline ends. CDR3 length equals 11 residues. CDR1 and CDR2 from the germline V gene are SNHLY and FYNNEI. DNA for the CDR3: TGTGCCAGCAGCGATCCGGGACACCGGTACTTC. Encoded protein: CASSDPGHRYF.

The V call is TRBV7-9, the J call TRBJ2-2; 11 nucleotides match TRBD1. CDR1 is SEHNR, CDR2 FQNEAQ, per germline (reference sequence). After removal of 10 bases from V and 4 bases from J, the junction contained 8 bases not matched to a gene. This CDR3 is built from 15 residues. This CDR3 reads CAMDRDRGITGELFF. The CDR3 nucleotides read TGTGCCATGGACCGGGACAGGGGGATCACCGGGGAGCTGTTTTTT.

V and J are TRBV6-1 and TRBJ1-2, with D maybe TRBD1 (5 bases). The germline CDR1 and CDR2 sequences are MNHNS and SASEGT. There are 13 residues in the CDR3. V was pared by 0 bases and J by 3 bases, with 5 bases between. In nucleotides, the CDR3 is TGTGCCAGCAGTGAAGCAGGGGACTATGGCTACACCTTC. Protein: CASSEAGDYGYTF.